This T cell receptor (beta chain) was captured by sequencing in a study of cytomegalovirus exposure and HLA in healthy donors. The method was immunoSEQ multiplex PCR; TCRdb's version includes in-frame clones alone and lacks a portion of them. The sample lists under 400,000 clones, 80% to 90% seen once, with 0.83% in the top ten. This CDR3 has 16 residues. V lost 4 bases to trimming and J lost 3 bases; unmatched junction nucleotides: 5. Germline CDR1 MNHEY, CDR2 SMNVEV (reference sequence). Turning to this clone: Its antigen is undetermined.

Study findings and constraints: Listed as cytomegalovirus-associated were approximately 160 TCR beta chains. Reports credit the classifier with highly specific, highly sensitive diagnosis of cytomegalovirus status.

The sample comprised PBMCs. The gene calls are TRBV27 and TRBJ2-3, with 12 bases fitting TRBD2. This sequence was found in a woman aged 18-29 years in good health and CMV-seronegative. The CDR3 loop reads CASSSSTSGGTDTQYF. The CDR3 bases are TGTGCCAGCAGTTCGTCGACTAGCGGGGGTACAGATACGCAGTATTTT.